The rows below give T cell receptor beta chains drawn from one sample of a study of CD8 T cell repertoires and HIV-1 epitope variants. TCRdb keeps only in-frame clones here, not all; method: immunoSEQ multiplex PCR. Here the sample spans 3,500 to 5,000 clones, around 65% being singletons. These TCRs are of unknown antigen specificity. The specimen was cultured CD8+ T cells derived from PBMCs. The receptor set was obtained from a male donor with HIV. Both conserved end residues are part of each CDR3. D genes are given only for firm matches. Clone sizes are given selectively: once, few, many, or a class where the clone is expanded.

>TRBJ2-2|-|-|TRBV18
TGTGCCAGCTCACAGGGAAATGCCGGGGAGCTGTTTTTT
CASSQGNAGELFF
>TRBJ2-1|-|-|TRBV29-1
TGCAGCCATTACACTAGTAGCCCCCACAATGAGCAGTTCTTC
CSHYTSSPHNEQFF
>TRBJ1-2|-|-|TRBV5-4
TGTGCCAGCAGCGAAGGGCCTCTCTATGGCTACACCTTC
CASSEGPLYGYTF
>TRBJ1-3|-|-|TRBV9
TGTGCCAGCACCGACGGCGGGGGGACGGGAAACACCATATATTTT
CASTDGGGTGNTIYF
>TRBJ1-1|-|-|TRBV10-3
TGTGCCATCAGTGAGCCTACGACAGCCAACACTGAAGCTTTCTTT
CAISEPTTANTEAFF
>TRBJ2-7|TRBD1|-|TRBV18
TGTGCCAGCTCGACAGGGGGCGCGGGGGAGCAGTACTTC
CASSTGGAGEQYF
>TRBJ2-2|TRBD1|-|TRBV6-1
TGTGCCAGCAGGGACAGGTGGGACACCGGGGAGCTGTTTTTT
CASRDRWDTGELFF
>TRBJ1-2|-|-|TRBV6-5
TGTGCCAGCACCCCCGGGACACTTTATGGCTACACCTTC
CASTPGTLYGYTF
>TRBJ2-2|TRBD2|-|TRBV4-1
TGCGCCAGCAGCCAAGATAGAAGCGGGGCGAACACCGGGGAGCTGTTTTTT
CASSQDRSGANTGELFF
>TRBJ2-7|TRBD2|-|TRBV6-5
TGTGCCACCTTTCTGAGAACTAGCGGGAGTTACGAGCAGTACTTC
CATFLRTSGSYEQYF
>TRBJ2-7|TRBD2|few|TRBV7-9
TGTGCCAGCAGCTTAATTAGCGGGGACGAGCAGTACTTC
CASSLISGDEQYF
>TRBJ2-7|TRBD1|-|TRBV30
TGTGCCTGGAGTCATAACAGGGGTTCGAACGAGCAGTACTTC
CAWSHNRGSNEQYF
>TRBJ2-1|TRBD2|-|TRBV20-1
TGCAGTGCTACTAGCGGGGGGCAGTTCTTC
CSATSGGQFF
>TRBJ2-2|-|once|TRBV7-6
TGTGCCAGCAGCTTAAATACGGGCGGGGAGCTGTTTTTT
CASSLNTGGELFF
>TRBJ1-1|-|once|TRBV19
TGTGCCAGTTCACCGGCATTGAACACTGAAGCTTTCTTT
CASSPALNTEAFF